A single sample is the source of the 21 T cell receptor beta chains below, sequenced in a study of blood T cell repertoires in COVID-19. Produced via immunoSEQ multiplex PCR; TCRdb's table is partial and in-frame only. The repertoire holds over 200,000 clones, 84% seen once, with 6.8% in the top ten. Specimen: PBMCs or T cells enriched from blood (not recorded which). The receptors were gathered from a woman aged 40 to 50 who had recovered from COVID-19.

V is TRBV5-1 and J is TRBJ1-2, with 8 bases lining up with TRBD1. The germline CDR1 and CDR2 sequences are SGHRS and YFSETQ. Losses at the gene ends were 2 bases for V and 8 bases for J; bases not matched to a gene: 14. This CDR3 spans 16 amino acids. The CDR3 bases are TGCGCCAGCAGCTTCGCCGACGGGCAGGGGGCTTTGGGCTACACCTTC. Protein: CASSFADGQGALGYTF.

The chain is built from TRBV10-1 and TRBJ1-5, with no clear D. CDR3 length: 14 residues. The germline CDR1 and CDR2 sequences are WNHNN and SYGVQD (reference sequence). V was pared by 3 bases and J by 0 bases, with 6 bases between. CDR3 protein: CASSDGSSNQPQHF. CDR3 in DNA: TGCGCCAGCAGTGATGGGAGTAGCAATCAGCCCCAGCATTTT.

V gene TRBV10-2 combines with J gene TRBJ2-7; 9 bases fit TRBD2. J lost 2 bases, V lost 6 bases, and 8 bases had no gene match. The CDR3 totals 15 residues. Germline-derived CDR1 and CDR2 are WSHSY and SAAADI. The CDR3 loop is CASRMGPSGTYEQYF. The CDR3 coding sequence is TGCGCCAGCAGGATGGGTCCTAGCGGGACCTACGAGCAGTACTTC.

The chain carries TRBV27 and TRBJ1-2; D gene uncertain. The CDR3 length is 16 residues. The V gene lost 5 bases and the J gene lost 2 bases, with 18 bases spanning the gap. Germline CDR1 reads MNHEY; CDR2 reads SMNVEV (reference sequence). CDR3 sequence (DNA): TGTGCCAGCAGTGGAGGGAACAGCCTTATCAACTATGGCTACACCTTC. Translated, it gives CASSGGNSLINYGYTF.

The rearrangement links TRBV5-1 to TRBJ2-5, with D perhaps TRBD1 (5 bases). The V gene lost 0 bases and the J gene lost 4 bases, with 10 bases spanning the gap. The CDR3 is 14 residues long. Germline V lookup: CDR1 SGHRS, CDR2 YFSETQ. The CDR3 sequence is CASSLGAGRETQYF. As DNA, the CDR3 is TGCGCCAGCAGCTTGGGGGCAGGGCGAGAGACCCAGTACTTC.

V and J are TRBV6-5 and TRBJ2-5; no definite D call. V was pared by 4 bases and J by 5 bases, with 8 bases between. There are 12 residues in the CDR3. Germline CDR1 reads MNHEY; CDR2 reads SVGAGI. The CDR3 sequence: CASSFGVETQYF. DNA of the CDR3: TGTGCCAGCAGTTTTGGAGTGGAGACCCAGTACTTC.

The chain uses TRBV29-1 and TRBJ2-1; no clear D gene. The CDR3 loop spans 13 amino acids. V was cut by 4 bases and J by 0 bases, with 7 bases left in between. Germline V lookup: CDR1 SQVTM, CDR2 ANQGSEA. This CDR3 reads CSVVPRSYNEQFF. CDR3 nucleotides: TGCAGCGTTGTTCCGCGCTCCTACAATGAGCAGTTCTTC.

This clone was observed once. The V gene is TRBV6-2 or TRBV6-3, the J gene TRBJ2-1; 10 bases agree with TRBD2. The CDR3 contains 14 residues. The V gene end was trimmed by 4 bases and the J gene end by 9 bases; junction bases not matched to a gene: 6. Germline CDR1 MNHEY, CDR2 SVGEGT. The CDR3 here is CASSSRTSGGEQFF. The CDR3, as DNA: TGTGCCAGCAGTTCGAGGACTAGCGGCGGTGAGCAGTTCTTC.

A single count supports this clone. This rearrangement joins TRBV5-1 to TRBJ1-2; TRBD1 matches 9 bases. V shed 2 bases, J shed 7 bases, and the junction held 12 bases outside the gene matches. Germline CDR1 is SGHRS and CDR2 is YFSETQ. This CDR3 contains 16 residues. CDR3 in amino acids: CASSFPGTGNSRGYTF. Written as DNA, the CDR3 is TGCGCCAGCAGCTTCCCCGGGACAGGGAACTCTCGTGGCTACACCTTC.

V is TRBV18 and J is TRBJ2-7, with 9 bases fitting TRBD1. Unmatched junction bases numbered 9, after V lost 3 bases and J lost 6 bases. The germline V gene encodes CDR1 KGHSH and CDR2 LQKENI. CDR3 length: 15 amino acids. Written as DNA, the CDR3 is TGTGCCAGCTCACCGCTCGGACAGGGGAAAGGCGAGCAGTACGTC. Its translation: CASSPLGQGKGEQYV.

This clone was observed a few times. This chain joins TRBV9 and TRBJ2-5; a possible D gene is TRBD2 (5 bases). Deletions cut 5 bases from V and 5 bases from J, with 16 bases between. The CDR3 covers 14 residues. Germline V gene sequence: CDR1 SGDLS, CDR2 YYNGEE. The CDR3 region has the DNA TGTGCCAGCAGTCCTGCTCGAGGGAGCGAGACCCAGTACTTC. It codes for CASSPARGSETQYF.

The V gene is TRBV10-3, the J gene TRBJ2-2; 9 nucleotides align to TRBD1. The CDR3 length is 15 residues. J lost 8 bases, V lost 10 bases, and 14 bases had no gene match. Germline values: CDR1 ENHRY, CDR2 SYGVKD. In nucleotides, the CDR3 is TGTGCCAGCTGGACAGGGGCGGTTGGTATGGGGGAGCTGTTTTTT. Encoded protein: CASWTGAVGMGELFF.

The rearrangement uses TRBV9 and TRBJ2-7; 13 bases map to TRBD2. CDR3 length: 15 residues. Germline values: CDR1 SGDLS, CDR2 YYNGEE. V dropped 3 bases and J dropped 5; count of bases not matched to a gene: 5. CDR3 DNA: TGTGCCAGCAGCGGAGGGGGACTAGCGGGAAACGAGCAGTACTTC. As protein: CASSGGGLAGNEQYF.

The J gene is TRBJ2-7, the V gene TRBV20-1; D is possibly TRBD2 (5 bases). Germline CDR1 is DFQATT and CDR2 is SNEGSKA (reference sequence). Trimming stripped 6 bases from V and 4 bases from J, with 10 bases between. The CDR3 has 11 amino acids. In DNA, the CDR3 is TGCAGTGCCCCCCGGGGTTACGAGCAGTACTTC. Its translation is CSAPRGYEQYF.

The V and J genes are TRBV2 and TRBJ1-2; TRBD1 is a possible D gene (6 bases). The germline CDR1 and CDR2 sequences are SNHLY and FYNNEI. Trimming removed 6 bases at V and 5 bases at J, with 13 bases between. The CDR3 loop spans 13 amino acids. The CDR3 DNA reads TGTGCCAGCAGCGAGGGGGGGGAGTATGGCTACACCTTC. Translating gives CASSEGGEYGYTF.

The genes are TRBV5-4 and TRBJ2-5; D is ambiguous. Germline-derived CDR1 and CDR2 are SGHNT and YYREEE (reference sequence). The CDR3 spans 13 residues. V lost 4 bases, J lost 4 bases, and 11 bases lay in between. Here the CDR3 DNA reads TGTGCCAGCAGCCATAGTCCGCGAGAGACCCAGTACTTC. Translated: CASSHSPRETQYF.

This sequence joins TRBV9 and TRBJ2-2; 10 bases fit TRBD2. V lost 6 bases and J lost 3; bases outside the gene matches: 5. Germline V gives CDR1 SGDLS, CDR2 YYNGEE. The CDR3 is made up of 15 amino acids. As DNA, the CDR3 is TGTGCCAGCACTAGCGGGAGAGGGGACACCGGGGAGCTGTTTTTT. Its protein is CASTSGRGDTGELFF.

This clone has just one count. V gene TRBV6-2 or TRBV6-3 combines with J gene TRBJ2-7; possibly TRBD2 for D (5 bases). The V end was cut by 4 bases, the J end by 2 bases, with 6 bases between. The CDR3 runs to 12 residues. The germline CDR1 and CDR2 sequences are MNHEY and SVGEGT. The CDR3 DNA reads as TGTGCCAGCAGTTCCGGGGCCTACGAGCAGTACGTC. Amino acids: CASSSGAYEQYV.

V gene TRBV10-3 combines with J gene TRBJ1-2; D uncertain. Trimming removed 1 base from V and 0 bases from J, with 9 bases in between. Germline assignment: CDR1 ENHRY and CDR2 SYGVKD. The length of the CDR3 is 15 residues. CDR3: CAISEFGASNYGYTF. In nucleotides, the CDR3 is TGTGCCATCAGTGAGTTCGGAGCCTCTAACTATGGCTACACCTTC.

The genes are TRBV15 and TRBJ2-6; tentatively, D is TRBD1 (6 bases). The length of the CDR3 is 16 residues. The V gene's germline CDR1 is LNHNV and CDR2 YYDKDF (reference sequence). Trimming removed 3 bases at V and 0 bases at J, with 9 bases between. CDR3 loop: CATSRAGASGANVLTF. CDR3 in DNA: TGTGCCACCAGCAGGGCAGGGGCCTCTGGGGCCAACGTCCTGACTTTC.

The chain carries TRBV10-3 and TRBJ2-5; 12 bases are a match to TRBD2. The CDR3 contains 16 residues. Trimming removed 6 bases from V and 5 bases from J; junction bases left unmatched: 10. CDR1 and CDR2 from the germline V gene are ENHRY and SYGVKD. CDR3 in amino acids: CAISRTSGALGETQYF. CDR3 bases: TGTGCCATCAGCCGGACTAGCGGGGCTCTAGGGGAGACCCAGTACTTC.